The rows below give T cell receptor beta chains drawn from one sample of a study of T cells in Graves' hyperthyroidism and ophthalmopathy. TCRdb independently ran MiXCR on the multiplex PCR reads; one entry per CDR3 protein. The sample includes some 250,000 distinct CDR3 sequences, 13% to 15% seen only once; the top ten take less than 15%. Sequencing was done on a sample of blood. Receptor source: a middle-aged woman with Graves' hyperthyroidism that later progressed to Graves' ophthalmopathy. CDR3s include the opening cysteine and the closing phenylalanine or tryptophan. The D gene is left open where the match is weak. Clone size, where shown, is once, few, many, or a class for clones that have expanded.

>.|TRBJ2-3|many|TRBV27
TGTGCCAGCAGTTTAATTCGCCCAGATACGCAGTATTTT
CASSLIRPDTQYF
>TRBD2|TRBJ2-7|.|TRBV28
TGTGCCAGCAGCCCTCACCGGGAGGTGGGCGAGCAGTACTTC
CASSPHREVGEQYF
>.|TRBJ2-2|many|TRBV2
TGTGCCAGCACAGGGATTGAGACCGGGGAGCTGTTTTTT
CASTGIETGELFF
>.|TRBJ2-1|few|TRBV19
TGTGCCAGTAGCCCCGTCCGTCTCGATGAGCAGTTCTTC
CASSPVRLDEQFF
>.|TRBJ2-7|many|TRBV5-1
TGCGCCAGCAGCTTGGGTGTCGGCGAGCAGTACTTC
CASSLGVGEQYF
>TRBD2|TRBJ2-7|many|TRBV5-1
TGCGCCAGCAGCGCTGGGGGAGGGCCGGACGAGCAGTACTTC
CASSAGGGPDEQYF
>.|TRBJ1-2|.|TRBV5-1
TGCGCCAGCAGCTTGATGAGAGTGGGACTGAGGGGCTATGGCTACACCTTC
CASSLMRVGLRGYGYTF
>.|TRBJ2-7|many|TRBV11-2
TGTGCCAGCAGCCCCTCATCGGGGGCTTTCGGCGAGCAGTACTTC
CASSPSSGAFGEQYF
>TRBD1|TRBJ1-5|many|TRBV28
TGTGCCAGCAGTTTATGGAGATTACAGGGGAGAAGCAATCAGCCCCAGCATTTT
CASSLWRLQGRSNQPQHF
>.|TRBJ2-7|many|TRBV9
TGTGCCAGCAGCGGCCCCCGAGACCAGCAGTACTTC
CASSGPRDQQYF
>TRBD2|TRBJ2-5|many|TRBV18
TGTGCCAGCTCACCACTTGCTGTATCTAGCGGGAACCAAGAGACCCAGTACTTC
CASSPLAVSSGNQETQYF
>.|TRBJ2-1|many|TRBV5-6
TGTGCCAGCAGCTGGGCGAGCATACGGGTAGATGAGCAGTTCTTC
CASSWASIRVDEQFF
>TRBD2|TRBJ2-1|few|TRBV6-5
TGTGCCAGCAGTTACTCCGGACTAGCGGAAACGGAGCAGTTCTTC
CASSYSGLAETEQFF
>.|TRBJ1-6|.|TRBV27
TGTGCCAGCAGTTTATCGCGGATAGATTCACCCCTCCACTTT
CASSLSRIDSPLHF